This TCR beta chain was captured by sequencing in a study of post-analysis software for immune sequencing data. Study-level points and caveats: Several TRBV segments were more frequent in patients than controls; TRBV5-6, TRBV5-1 and TRBV20-1 belonged to this group.

The sample holds a few counts of this clonotype. Its antigen remains unknown. Unique molecular identifiers tagged the TCR beta cDNA libraries. Out of about 0.9 to 11 million T cells, about 520,000 cDNA molecules were generated. TCRdb independently ran MiXCR on the PCR reads; one entry per CDR3 protein. The table lists roughly 540,000 distinct CDR3 sequences, about a third of them singletons. Trimming pared 5 bases from V and 6 bases from J, leaving 13 bases between. Germline CDR1 and CDR2: KGHDR and SFDVKD. The CDR3 covers 13 residues. The source of this sequence is a girl aged 2-17 years with multiple sclerosis. J is TRBJ2-7 and V is TRBV24-1; possible D gene TRBD2, 6 bases. The specimen was blood. The DNA for the CDR3 is TGTGCCACCAGTGCCCCGCGGGGTGGCGAGCAGTACTTC. It specifies CATSAPRGGEQYF.